Below are 5 T cell receptor beta chains sequenced from a single sample in a study of CD8+CD57+ T cells in acquired aplastic anemia. It was patients with CD8+CD57+ cell expansion by flow cytometry who were chosen for sequencing. The TCR beta profiling, which covered VDJ combination and CDR3 sequence, was carried out using genomic DNA as the template. TCRdb reanalysed the reads using MiXCR and keeps one entry per CDR3 protein. The sample yields roughly 220,000 distinct CDR3 sequences, 50% to 70% seen once. The sequenced material came from sorted CD4+, CD8+, or CD8+CD57+ T cells (not recorded which) from PBMCs. The origin of the receptors is a human donor with aplastic anemia.

The rearrangement uses TRBV7-2 and TRBJ1-6; D gene ambiguous. The CDR3 contains 15 residues. V dropped 3 bases and J dropped 7 bases, with 13 bases sitting between them. Per germline, CDR1 SGHTA and CDR2 FQGNSA. CDR3 in amino acids: CASSFTQAANSPLHF. DNA of the CDR3: TGTGCCAGCAGCTTTACTCAGGCAGCGAATTCACCCCTCCACTTT.

The chain links TRBV20-1 to TRBJ2-1; 9 nucleotides agree with TRBD2. V was pared by 2 bases and J by 6 bases, with 5 bases of the junction left unmatched. The CDR3 extends over 14 amino acids. CDR1 is DFQATT and CDR2 is SNEGSKA in the germline V gene (reference sequence). The CDR3 protein is CSARFGLASNEQFF. For the CDR3, the DNA is TGCAGTGCTAGATTCGGACTAGCGTCCAATGAGCAGTTCTTC.

The chain is built from TRBV9 and TRBJ2-7; 10 nucleotides line up with TRBD2. The V gene's germline CDR1 is SGDLS and CDR2 YYNGEE. This CDR3 is built from 15 residues. Trimming took 4 bases from V and 4 from J; bases not matched to a gene: 8. CDR3 sequence reads: CASSQLAGQVYEQYF. The CDR3 nucleotides read TGTGCCAGCAGCCAACTAGCGGGGCAAGTGTACGAGCAGTACTTC.

This clonotype was found a few times. The V gene is TRBV7-9, the J gene TRBJ1-3; a weak D match, TRBD1 (5 bases). The CDR3 spans 18 residues. The germline gives CDR1 SEHNR, CDR2 FQNEAQ (reference sequence). V gave up 5 bases and J gave up 2 bases, with 22 bases separating them. CDR3 bases: TGTGCCAGCAGCCGTCAGACGTCGCGAGGGGTTACTGGAAACACCATATATTTT. Translating gives CASSRQTSRGVTGNTIYF.

CDR3 in DNA: TGTGCCATCTCTTCGACAGGGGCTCGCTCGGTGGCCTACGAGCAGTACTTC. Translation: CAISSTGARSVAYEQYF. The chain carries TRBV10-3 and TRBJ2-7, with TRBD1 matching over 8 bases. Germline V gene lookup returns CDR1 ENHRY and CDR2 SYGVKD. V shed 8 bases, J shed 2 bases, and the junction held 17 bases outside the gene matches. CDR3 length equals 17 residues.